This T cell receptor (beta chain) was recorded in a study of blood T cell repertoires in COVID-19. Study context: T cells, B-cell-depleted T cells, or PBMCs supplied cDNA or gDNA.

Produced via immunoSEQ multiplex PCR; TCRdb's table is partial and in-frame only. The table records roughly 200,000 clones, about nine tenths of them present only once. V was clipped by 3 bases and J by 1 base, with 13 bases between them. This CDR3 is built from 16 residues. Germline V gives CDR1 MGHRA, CDR2 YSYEKL. The J gene is TRBJ2-1, the V gene TRBV4-1; TRBD1 is a possible D gene (6 bases). This TCR was recovered from a woman aged 35 to 49 with acute COVID-19. Sequencing used PBMCs or T cells enriched from blood (not recorded which). The CDR3 sequence is CASSHPGTKSYNEQFF. The CDR3 DNA reads as TGCGCCAGCAGCCACCCCGGGACAAAGTCCTACAATGAGCAGTTCTTC.